The clone carrying this T cell receptor (beta chain) has more than one count but fewer than ten. Its matching antigen is unknown. This entry belongs to a study of response to subunit inactivated influenza vaccine. Study results and caveats: Authors suggested few new T cells are recruited by each seasonal influenza vaccination.

CDR3 length: 14 amino acids. The V end lost 6 bases, the J end lost 5 bases, and 15 bases lay between the germline ends. Germline values: CDR1 MDHEN, CDR2 SYDVKM. TCRdb re-derived calls from the RT-PCR reads in MiXCR, one entry per CDR3 protein. This table has 630,000 or so distinct CDR3 sequences, approximately 15% appearing once. The receptor was isolated from a man aged 50 to 60 who received an inactivated influenza vaccine. The source was PBMCs from blood, collected roughly 13 days after vaccination. This rearrangement joins TRBV28 to TRBJ2-3; D call uncertain. This chain's CDR3 is CASSLGPVGDTQYF. CDR3 DNA: TGTGCCAGCAGCCTAGGTCCCGTGGGAGATACGCAGTATTTT.